This T cell receptor (beta chain) was profiled in a study of CD8 T cells in Susac syndrome. V gave up 2 bases and J gave up 7 bases; unmatched junction bases: 13. Germline V CDR1 and CDR2: DFQATT, SNEGSKA (reference sequence). The CDR3 contains 16 residues. CD8+ and CD4+ T cells from blood underwent TCR beta sequencing, which was carried out in a high-throughput format. Random hexamers were used to reverse transcribe the RNA input (roughly 0.5 to 1 ug). Amplification of TCR beta CDR3 was carried out by immunoSEQ multiplex PCR, which covered 54 Vbeta and 13 Jbeta segments. MiXCR, applied by TCRdb to the immunoSEQ multiplex PCR reads, yields one record per CDR3 protein. The sample lists 200,000 to 250,000 distinct CDR3 sequences, 95% occurring once.

Sequencing was carried out using CD4+ T cells from PBMCs. The V call is TRBV20-1, the J call TRBJ2-1; 8 bases agree with TRBD2. This sequence was found in a human donor with multiple sclerosis. The CDR3 loop is CSARSERETTGNEQFF. The CDR3 DNA is TGCAGTGCTAGATCTGAGCGGGAGACGACGGGGAATGAGCAGTTCTTC.